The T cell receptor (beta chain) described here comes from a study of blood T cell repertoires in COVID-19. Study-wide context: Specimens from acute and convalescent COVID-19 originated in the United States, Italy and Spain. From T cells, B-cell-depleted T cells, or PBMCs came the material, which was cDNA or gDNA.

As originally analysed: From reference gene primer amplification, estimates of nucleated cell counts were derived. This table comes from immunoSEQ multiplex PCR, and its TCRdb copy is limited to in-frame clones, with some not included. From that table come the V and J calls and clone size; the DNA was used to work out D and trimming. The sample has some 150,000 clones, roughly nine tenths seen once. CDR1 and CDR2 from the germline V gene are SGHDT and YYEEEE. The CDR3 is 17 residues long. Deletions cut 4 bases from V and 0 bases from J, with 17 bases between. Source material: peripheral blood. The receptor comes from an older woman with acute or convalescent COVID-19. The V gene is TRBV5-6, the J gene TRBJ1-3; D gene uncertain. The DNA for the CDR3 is TGTGCCAGCAGCCATCTTAGGCCGGGAAGCTCTGGAAACACCATATATTTT. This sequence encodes CASSHLRPGSSGNTIYF.